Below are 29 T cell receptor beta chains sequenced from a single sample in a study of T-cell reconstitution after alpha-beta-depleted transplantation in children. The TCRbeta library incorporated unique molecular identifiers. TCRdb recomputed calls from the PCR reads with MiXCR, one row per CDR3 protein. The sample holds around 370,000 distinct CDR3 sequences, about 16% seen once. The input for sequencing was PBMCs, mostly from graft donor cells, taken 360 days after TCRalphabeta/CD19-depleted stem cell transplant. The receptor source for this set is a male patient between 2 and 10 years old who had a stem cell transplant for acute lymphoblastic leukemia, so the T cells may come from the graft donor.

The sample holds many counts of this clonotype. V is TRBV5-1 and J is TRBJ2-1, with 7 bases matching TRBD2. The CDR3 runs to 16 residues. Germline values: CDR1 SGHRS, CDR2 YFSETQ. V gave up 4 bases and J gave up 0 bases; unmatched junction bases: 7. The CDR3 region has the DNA TGCGCCAGCAGCCCACTTGCGGGAGACTCCTACAATGAGCAGTTCTTC. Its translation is CASSPLAGDSYNEQFF. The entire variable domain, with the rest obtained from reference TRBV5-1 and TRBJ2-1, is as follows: KAGVTQTPRYLIKTRGQQVTLSCSPISGHRSVSWYQQTPGQGLQFLFEYFSETQRNKGNFPGRFSGRQFSNSRSEMNVSTLELGDSALYLCASSPLAGDSYNEQFFGPGTRLTVL.

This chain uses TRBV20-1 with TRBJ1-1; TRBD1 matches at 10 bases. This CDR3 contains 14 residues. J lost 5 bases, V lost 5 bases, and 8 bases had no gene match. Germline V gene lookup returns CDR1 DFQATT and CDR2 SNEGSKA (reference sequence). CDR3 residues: CSADDRGRGTEAFF. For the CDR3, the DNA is TGCAGTGCTGACGACAGGGGGCGCGGAACTGAAGCTTTCTTT.

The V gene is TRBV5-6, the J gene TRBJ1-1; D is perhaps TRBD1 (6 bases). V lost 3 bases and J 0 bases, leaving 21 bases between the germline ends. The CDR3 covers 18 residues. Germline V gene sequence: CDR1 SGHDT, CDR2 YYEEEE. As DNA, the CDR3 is TGTGCCAGCAGCTACCCTGGGACACTCCTTTCCATGAACACTGAAGCTTTCTTT. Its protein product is CASSYPGTLLSMNTEAFF.

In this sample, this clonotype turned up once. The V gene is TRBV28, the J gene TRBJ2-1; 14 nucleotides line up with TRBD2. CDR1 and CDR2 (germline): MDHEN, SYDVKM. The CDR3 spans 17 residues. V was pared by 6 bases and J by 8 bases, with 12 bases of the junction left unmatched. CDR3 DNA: TGTGCCAGCAGGGCGAGGACTAGCGGGAGGTTCAGCGATGAGCAGTTCTTC. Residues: CASRARTSGRFSDEQFF.

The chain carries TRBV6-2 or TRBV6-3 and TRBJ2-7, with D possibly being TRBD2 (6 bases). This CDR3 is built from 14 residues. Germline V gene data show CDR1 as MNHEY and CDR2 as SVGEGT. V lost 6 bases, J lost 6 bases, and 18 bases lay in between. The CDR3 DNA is TGTGCCAGCAGACGGGACGTCGGAGGGTTCGAGCAGTACTTC. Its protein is CASRRDVGGFEQYF.

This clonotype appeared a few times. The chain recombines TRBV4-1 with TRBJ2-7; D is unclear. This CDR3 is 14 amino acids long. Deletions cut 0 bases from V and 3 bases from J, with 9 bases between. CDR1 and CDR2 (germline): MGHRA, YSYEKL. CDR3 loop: CASSQEEINYEQYF. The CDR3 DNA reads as TGCGCCAGCAGCCAAGAAGAGATTAACTACGAGCAGTACTTC.

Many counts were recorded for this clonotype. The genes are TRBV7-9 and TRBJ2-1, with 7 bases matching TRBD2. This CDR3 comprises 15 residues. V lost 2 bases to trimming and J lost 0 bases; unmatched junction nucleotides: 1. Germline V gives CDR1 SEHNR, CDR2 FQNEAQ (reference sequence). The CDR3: CASSLWGGSYNEQFF. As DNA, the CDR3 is TGTGCCAGCAGCTTATGGGGGGGCTCCTACAATGAGCAGTTCTTC.

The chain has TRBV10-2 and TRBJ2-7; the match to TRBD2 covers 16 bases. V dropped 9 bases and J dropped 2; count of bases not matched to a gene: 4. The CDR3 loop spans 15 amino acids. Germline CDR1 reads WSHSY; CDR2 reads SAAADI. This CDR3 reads CASTGTSGRAYEQYF. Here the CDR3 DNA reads TGCGCCAGTACCGGGACTAGCGGGAGGGCCTACGAGCAGTACTTC.

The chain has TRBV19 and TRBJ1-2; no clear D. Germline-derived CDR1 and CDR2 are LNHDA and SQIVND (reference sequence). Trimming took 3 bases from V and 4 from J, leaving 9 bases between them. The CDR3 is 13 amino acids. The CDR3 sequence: CASSIGRFYGYTF. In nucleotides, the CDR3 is TGTGCCAGTAGTATCGGCCGGTTCTATGGCTACACCTTC.

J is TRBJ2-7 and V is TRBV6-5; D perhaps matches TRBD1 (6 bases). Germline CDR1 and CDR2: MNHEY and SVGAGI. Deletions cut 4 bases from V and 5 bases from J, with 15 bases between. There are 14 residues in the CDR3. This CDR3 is CASSLDRPWNEQYF. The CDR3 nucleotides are TGTGCCAGCAGTTTAGACAGGCCTTGGAACGAGCAGTACTTC.

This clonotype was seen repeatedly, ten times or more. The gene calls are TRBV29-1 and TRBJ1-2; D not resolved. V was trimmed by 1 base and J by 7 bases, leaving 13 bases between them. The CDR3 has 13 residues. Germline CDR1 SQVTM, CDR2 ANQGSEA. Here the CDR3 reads CSVEGLGWGGYTF. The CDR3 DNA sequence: TGCAGCGTTGAAGGGTTGGGGTGGGGTGGCTACACCTTC.

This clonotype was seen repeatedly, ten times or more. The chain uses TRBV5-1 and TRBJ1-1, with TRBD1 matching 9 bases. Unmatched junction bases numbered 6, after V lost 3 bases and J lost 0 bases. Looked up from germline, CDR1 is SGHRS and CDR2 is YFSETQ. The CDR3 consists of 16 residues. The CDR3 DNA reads TGCGCCAGCAGCTCTGGGACAGGGAGGATGAACACTGAAGCTTTCTTT. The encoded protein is CASSSGTGRMNTEAFF.

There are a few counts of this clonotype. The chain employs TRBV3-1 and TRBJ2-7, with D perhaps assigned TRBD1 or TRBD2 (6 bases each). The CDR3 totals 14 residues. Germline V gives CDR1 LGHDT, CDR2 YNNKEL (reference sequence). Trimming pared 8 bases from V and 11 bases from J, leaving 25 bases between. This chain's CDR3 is CASGPRGEAGRKYF. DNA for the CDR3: TGTGCCAGCGGACCCAGGGGTGAGGCGGGAAGGAAGTACTTC.

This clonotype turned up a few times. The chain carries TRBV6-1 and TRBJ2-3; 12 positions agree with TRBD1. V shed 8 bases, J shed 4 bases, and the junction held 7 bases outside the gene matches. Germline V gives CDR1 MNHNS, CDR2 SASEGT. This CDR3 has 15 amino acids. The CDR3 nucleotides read TGTGCCAGCCATCCGGGACAGGGGGCCGCAGATACGCAGTATTTT. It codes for CASHPGQGAADTQYF.

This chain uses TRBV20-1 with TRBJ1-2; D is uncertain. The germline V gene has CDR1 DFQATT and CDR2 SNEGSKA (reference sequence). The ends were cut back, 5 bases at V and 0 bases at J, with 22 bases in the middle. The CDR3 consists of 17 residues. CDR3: CSASSYHAHTPNYGYTF. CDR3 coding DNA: TGCAGTGCTTCGTCGTACCACGCCCACACCCCTAACTATGGCTACACCTTC.

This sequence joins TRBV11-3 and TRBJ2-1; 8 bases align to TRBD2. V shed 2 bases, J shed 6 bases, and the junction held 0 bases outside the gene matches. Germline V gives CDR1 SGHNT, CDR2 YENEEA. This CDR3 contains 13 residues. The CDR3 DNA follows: TGTGCCAGCAGCTTACGGGAGGGCAATGAGCAGTTCTTC. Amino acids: CASSLREGNEQFF.

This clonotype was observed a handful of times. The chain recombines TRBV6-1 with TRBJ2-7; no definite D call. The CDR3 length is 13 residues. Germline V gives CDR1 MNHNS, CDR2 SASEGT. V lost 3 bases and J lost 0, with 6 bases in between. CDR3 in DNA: TGTGCCAGCAGTGAGTGGATCTCCTACGAGCAGTACTTC. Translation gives CASSEWISYEQYF.

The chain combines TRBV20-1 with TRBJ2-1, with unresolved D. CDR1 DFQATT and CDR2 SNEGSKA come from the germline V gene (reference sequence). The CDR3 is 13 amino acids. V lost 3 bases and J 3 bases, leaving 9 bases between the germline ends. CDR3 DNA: TGCAGTGCTAGCCTCGGACGCTACAATGAGCAGTTCTTC. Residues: CSASLGRYNEQFF.

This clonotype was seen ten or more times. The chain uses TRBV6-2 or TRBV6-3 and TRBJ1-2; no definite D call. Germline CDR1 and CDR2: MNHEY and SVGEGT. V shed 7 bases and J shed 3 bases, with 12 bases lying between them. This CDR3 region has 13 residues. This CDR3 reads CASTVPGDYGYTF. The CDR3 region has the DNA TGTGCCAGCACCGTGCCTGGGGACTATGGCTACACCTTC.

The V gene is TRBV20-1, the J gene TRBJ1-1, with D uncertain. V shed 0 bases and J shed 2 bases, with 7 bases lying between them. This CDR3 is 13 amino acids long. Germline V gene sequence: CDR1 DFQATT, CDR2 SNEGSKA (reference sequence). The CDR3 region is CSAREPGNTEAFF. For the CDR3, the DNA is TGCAGTGCTAGAGAGCCAGGAAACACTGAAGCTTTCTTT.

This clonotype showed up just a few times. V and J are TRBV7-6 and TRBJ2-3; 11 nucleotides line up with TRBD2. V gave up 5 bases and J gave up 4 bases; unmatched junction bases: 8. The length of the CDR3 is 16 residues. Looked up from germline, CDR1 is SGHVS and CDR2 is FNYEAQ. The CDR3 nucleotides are TGTGCCAGCAGCCCCCGACTAGCGGGGATCCCAGATACGCAGTATTTT. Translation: CASSPRLAGIPDTQYF.

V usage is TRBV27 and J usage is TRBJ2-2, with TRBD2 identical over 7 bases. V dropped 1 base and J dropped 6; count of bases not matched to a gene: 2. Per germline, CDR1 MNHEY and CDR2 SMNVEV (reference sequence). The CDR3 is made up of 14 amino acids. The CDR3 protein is CASSLWGGSGELFF. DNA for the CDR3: TGTGCCAGCAGTTTATGGGGGGGATCCGGGGAGCTGTTTTTT.

CDR3 residues: CASSSRGSGAGTEAFF. CDR3 in DNA: TGTGCCAGCAGTTCCCGGGGGTCAGGGGCCGGCACTGAAGCTTTCTTT. The chain carries TRBV12-3 or TRBV12-4 and TRBJ1-1, with a possible D match to TRBD1 (6 bases). This CDR3 comprises 16 residues. Trimming took 4 bases from V and 4 from J, leaving 19 bases between them.

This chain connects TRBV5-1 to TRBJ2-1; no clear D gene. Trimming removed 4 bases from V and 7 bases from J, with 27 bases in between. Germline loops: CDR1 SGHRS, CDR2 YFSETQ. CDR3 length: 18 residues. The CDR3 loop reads CASSHGHSTRPLGNEQFF. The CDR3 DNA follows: TGCGCCAGCAGCCACGGCCACTCGACGCGCCCTTTGGGTAATGAGCAGTTCTTC.

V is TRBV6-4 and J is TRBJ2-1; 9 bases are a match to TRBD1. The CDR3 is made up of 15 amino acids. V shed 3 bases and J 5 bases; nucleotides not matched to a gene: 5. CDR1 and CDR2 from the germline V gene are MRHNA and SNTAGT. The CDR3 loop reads CASSDPGTGNNEQFF. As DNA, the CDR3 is TGTGCCAGCAGTGATCCCGGGACAGGGAACAATGAGCAGTTCTTC.

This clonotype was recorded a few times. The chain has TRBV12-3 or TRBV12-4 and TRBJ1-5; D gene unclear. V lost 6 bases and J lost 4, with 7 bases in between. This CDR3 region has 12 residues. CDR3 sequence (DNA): TGTGCCAGCAGGCGCGGGAATCAGCCCCAGCATTTT. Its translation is CASRRGNQPQHF.

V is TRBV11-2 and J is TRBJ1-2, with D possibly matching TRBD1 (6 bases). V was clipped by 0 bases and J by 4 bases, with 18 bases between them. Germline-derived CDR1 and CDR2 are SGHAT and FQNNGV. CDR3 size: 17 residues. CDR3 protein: CASSLEATGWFTYGYTF. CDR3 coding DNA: TGTGCCAGCAGCTTAGAGGCCACAGGGTGGTTTACCTATGGCTACACCTTC.

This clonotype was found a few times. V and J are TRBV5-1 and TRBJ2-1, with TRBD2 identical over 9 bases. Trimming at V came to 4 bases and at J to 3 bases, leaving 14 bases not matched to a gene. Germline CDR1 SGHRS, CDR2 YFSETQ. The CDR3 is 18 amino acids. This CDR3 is CASSPGAGLAGNYNEQFF. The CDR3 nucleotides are TGCGCCAGCAGCCCGGGGGCAGGCCTAGCGGGGAACTACAATGAGCAGTTCTTC. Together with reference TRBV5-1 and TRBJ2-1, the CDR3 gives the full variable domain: KAGVTQTPRYLIKTRGQQVTLSCSPISGHRSVSWYQQTPGQGLQFLFEYFSETQRNKGNFPGRFSGRQFSNSRSEMNVSTLELGDSALYLCASSPGAGLAGNYNEQFFGPGTRLTVL.

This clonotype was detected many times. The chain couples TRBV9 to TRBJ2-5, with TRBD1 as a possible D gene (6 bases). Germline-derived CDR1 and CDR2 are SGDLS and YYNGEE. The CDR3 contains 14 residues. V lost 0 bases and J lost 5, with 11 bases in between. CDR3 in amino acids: CASSVGGGRETQYF. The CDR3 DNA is TGTGCCAGCAGCGTAGGAGGGGGTCGGGAGACCCAGTACTTC.